This TCR beta chain was obtained from a study of shared clonotypes between healthy human individuals. It was across several immunoSEQ plates that each subset's genomic DNA was evenly split. Using immunoSEQ multiplex PCR, the repertoire was profiled, and TCRdb retains in-frame clones only, with some absent. The sample has 1.4 million or so clones, approximately 98.5% seen once. Splitting the CD4+ cells yielded a CD45RA+ naive subset and a CD45RA-negative memory subset. The study, taken as a whole, reports: Sharing across a few donors was seen in 4% to 6.5% of naive CD4 clonotypes. The four-donor shared clonotypes exceeded non-shared clonotypes in generation probability, with non-shared ones scoring lower.

Concerning this clone: Its antigen is still unknown.

V lost 3 bases and J lost 3, with 9 bases in between. Germline CDR1 is MNHEY and CDR2 is SMNVEV (reference sequence). The CDR3 length is 13 residues. This rearrangement joins TRBV27 to TRBJ2-7; no reliable D call. The clonotype originates from a man under 40 in good health. The material sequenced was naive CD4+ T cells sorted from blood. As to subset: CD45RA+ positively selected. The CDR3 protein is CASSLTGLYEQYF. CDR3 bases: TGTGCCAGCAGTTTGACTGGGCTCTACGAGCAGTACTTC.